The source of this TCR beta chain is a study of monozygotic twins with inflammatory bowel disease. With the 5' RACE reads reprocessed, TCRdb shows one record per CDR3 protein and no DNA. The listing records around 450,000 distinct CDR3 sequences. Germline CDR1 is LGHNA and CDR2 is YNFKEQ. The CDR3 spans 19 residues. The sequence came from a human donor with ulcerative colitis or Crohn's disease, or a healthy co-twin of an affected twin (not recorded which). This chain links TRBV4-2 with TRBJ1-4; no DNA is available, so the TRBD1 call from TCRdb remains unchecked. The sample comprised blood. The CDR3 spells CASSQVNTGTLARNEKLFF.